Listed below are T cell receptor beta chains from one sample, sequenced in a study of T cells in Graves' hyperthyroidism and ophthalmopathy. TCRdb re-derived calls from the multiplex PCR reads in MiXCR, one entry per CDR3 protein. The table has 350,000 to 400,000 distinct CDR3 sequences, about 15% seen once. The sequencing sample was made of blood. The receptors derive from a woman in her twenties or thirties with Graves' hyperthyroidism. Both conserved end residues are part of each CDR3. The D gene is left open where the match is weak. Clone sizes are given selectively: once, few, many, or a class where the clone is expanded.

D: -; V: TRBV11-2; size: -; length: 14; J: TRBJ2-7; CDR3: CASSPRTVAQGQYF; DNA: TGTGCCAGCAGCCCCCGGACAGTGGCACAGGGGCAGTACTTC
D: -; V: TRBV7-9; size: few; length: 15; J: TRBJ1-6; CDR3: CASSMRGGPRSPLHF; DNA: TGTGCCAGCAGCATGCGTGGGGGGCCTCGGTCACCCCTCCACTTT
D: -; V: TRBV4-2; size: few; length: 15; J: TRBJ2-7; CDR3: CASSQGTTRTYEQYF; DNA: TGTGCCAGCAGCCAAGGGACAACTCGCACCTACGAGCAGTACTTC
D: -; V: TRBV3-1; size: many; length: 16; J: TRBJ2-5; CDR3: CASSQDLGTMQETQYF; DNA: TGTGCCAGCAGCCAAGATCTGGGGACAATGCAAGAGACCCAGTACTTC
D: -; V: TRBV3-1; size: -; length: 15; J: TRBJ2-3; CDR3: CASSQGTESTDTQYF; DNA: TGTGCCAGCAGCCAAGGGACAGAGAGCACAGATACGCAGTATTTT
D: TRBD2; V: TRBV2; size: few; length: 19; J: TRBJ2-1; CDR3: CASRWPGGTSGSAYNEQFF; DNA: TGTGCCAGCAGATGGCCGGGCGGGACTAGCGGGAGCGCCTACAATGAGCAGTTCTTC
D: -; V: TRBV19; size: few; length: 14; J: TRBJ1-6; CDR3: CASSIDGYNSPLHF; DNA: TGTGCCAGTAGTATTGACGGATATAATTCACCCCTCCACTTT
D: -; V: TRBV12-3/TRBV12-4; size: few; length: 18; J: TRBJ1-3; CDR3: CASSSLRGQEYSGNTIYF; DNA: TGTGCCAGCAGTTCCTTGAGAGGGCAAGAGTACTCTGGAAACACCATATATTTT
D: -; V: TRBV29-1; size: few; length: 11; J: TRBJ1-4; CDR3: CSVTTNEKLFF; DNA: TGCAGCGTCACAACTAATGAAAAACTGTTTTTT
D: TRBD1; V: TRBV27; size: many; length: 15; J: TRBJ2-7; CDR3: CASSSSPGTGDEQYF; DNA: TGTGCCAGCAGTTCCAGTCCCGGGACAGGGGACGAGCAGTACTTC
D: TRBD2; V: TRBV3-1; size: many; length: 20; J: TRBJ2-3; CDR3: CASSQDLSTLAGGPRDTQYF; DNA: TGTGCCAGCAGCCAAGACCTCTCCACTTTAGCGGGAGGGCCACGAGATACGCAGTATTTT
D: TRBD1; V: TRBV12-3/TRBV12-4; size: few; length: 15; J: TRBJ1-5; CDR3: CASSFRQGRNQPQHF; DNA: TGTGCCAGCAGTTTCCGACAGGGGCGTAATCAGCCCCAGCATTTT
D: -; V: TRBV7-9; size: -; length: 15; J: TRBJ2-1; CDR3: CASSLRRERNNEQFF; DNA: TGTGCCAGCAGCTTGCGACGGGAGAGGAACAATGAGCAGTTCTTC
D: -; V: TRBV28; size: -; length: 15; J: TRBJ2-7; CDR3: CASSSPGLGTYEQYF; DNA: TGTGCCAGCAGCTCCCCCGGATTGGGGACCTACGAGCAGTACTTC
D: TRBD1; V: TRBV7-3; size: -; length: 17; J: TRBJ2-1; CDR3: CASSLMGQENSYNEQFF; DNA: TGTGCCAGCAGCTTAATGGGACAGGAGAACTCCTACAATGAGCAGTTCTTC
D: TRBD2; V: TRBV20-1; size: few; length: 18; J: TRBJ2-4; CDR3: CSARDPSGLAGLSNIQYF; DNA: TGCAGTGCTAGAGACCCGTCTGGACTAGCGGGACTATCGAACATTCAGTACTTC
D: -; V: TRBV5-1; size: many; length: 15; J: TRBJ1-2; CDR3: CASSLVAGVDYGYTF; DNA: TGCGCCAGCAGCTTGGTCGCAGGGGTAGACTATGGCTACACCTTC
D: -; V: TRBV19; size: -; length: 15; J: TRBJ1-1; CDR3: CASSIGTTLHTEAFF; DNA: TGTGCCAGTAGTATTGGGACCACATTGCACACTGAAGCTTTCTTT
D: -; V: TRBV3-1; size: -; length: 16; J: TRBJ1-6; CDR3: CASSQEIDPYNSPLHF; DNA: TGTGCCAGCAGCCAAGAGATAGACCCTTATAATTCACCCCTCCACTTT
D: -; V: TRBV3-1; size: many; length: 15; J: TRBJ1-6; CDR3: CASRAIWGGNSPLHF; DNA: TGTGCCAGCAGAGCAATTTGGGGAGGGAACTCACCCCTCCACTTT
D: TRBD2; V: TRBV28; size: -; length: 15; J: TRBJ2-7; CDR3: CASSPPQGLEYEQYF; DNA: TGTGCCAGCAGCCCTCCCCAAGGACTAGAATACGAGCAGTACTTC
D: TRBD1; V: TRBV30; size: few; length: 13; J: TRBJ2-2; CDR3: CAWRGQYTGELFF; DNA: TGTGCCTGGAGGGGACAGTATACCGGGGAGCTGTTTTTT
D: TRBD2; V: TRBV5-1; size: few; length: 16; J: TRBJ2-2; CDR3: CASSLASSGTTGELFF; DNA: TGCGCCAGCAGCTTGGCTTCTAGCGGGACCACCGGGGAGCTGTTTTTT
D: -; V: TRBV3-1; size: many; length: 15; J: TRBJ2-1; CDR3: CASSQRPTSYNEQFF; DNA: TGTGCCAGCAGCCAAAGGCCTACCTCCTACAATGAGCAGTTCTTC
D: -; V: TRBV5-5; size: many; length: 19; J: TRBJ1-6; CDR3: CASSLQTTGRGSYNSPLHF; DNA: TGTGCCAGCAGCCTGCAGACGACGGGCCGGGGCTCCTATAATTCACCCCTCCACTTT
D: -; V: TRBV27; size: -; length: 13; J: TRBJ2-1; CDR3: CASSAGSWTHRFF; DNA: TGTGCCAGCAGTGCGGGGTCTTGGACCCATCGGTTCTTC
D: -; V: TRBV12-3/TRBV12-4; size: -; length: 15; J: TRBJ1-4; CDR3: CASSLYGGPNEKLFF; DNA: TGTGCCAGCAGTTTATATGGGGGCCCCAATGAAAAACTGTTTTTT
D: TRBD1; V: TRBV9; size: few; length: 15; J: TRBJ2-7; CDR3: CASSVGQGAGYEQYF; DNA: TGTGCCAGCAGCGTAGGACAGGGAGCAGGCTACGAGCAGTACTTC
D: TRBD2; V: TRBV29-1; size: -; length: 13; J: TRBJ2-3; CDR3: CSEGLAGTDTQYF; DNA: TGCAGCGAGGGACTAGCCGGCACAGATACGCAGTATTTT
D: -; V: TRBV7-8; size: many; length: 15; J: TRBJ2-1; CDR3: CASSSTGLGYNEQFF; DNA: TGTGCCAGCAGCTCAACAGGGCTGGGTTACAATGAGCAGTTCTTC
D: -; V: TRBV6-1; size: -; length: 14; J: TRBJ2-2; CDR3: CASSEGLNTGELFF; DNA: TGTGCCAGCAGTGAAGGCCTGAACACCGGGGAGCTGTTTTTT
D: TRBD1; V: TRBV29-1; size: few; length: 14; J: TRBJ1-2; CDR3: CSVGTGAGDYGYTF; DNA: TGCAGCGTTGGGACAGGGGCCGGGGACTATGGCTACACCTTC
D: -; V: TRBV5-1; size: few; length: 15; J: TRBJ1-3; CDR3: CASSRDGYSGNTIYF; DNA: TGCGCCAGCAGCCGGGATGGCTACTCTGGAAACACCATATATTTT
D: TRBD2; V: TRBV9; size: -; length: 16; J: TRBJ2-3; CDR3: CASSAGTSANTDTQYF; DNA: TGTGCCAGCAGCGCGGGGACTAGCGCAAACACAGATACGCAGTATTTT
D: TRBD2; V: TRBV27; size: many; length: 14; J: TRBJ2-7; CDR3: CASSPPGLATEQYF; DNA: TGTGCCAGCAGTCCCCCGGGACTAGCGACCGAGCAGTACTTC
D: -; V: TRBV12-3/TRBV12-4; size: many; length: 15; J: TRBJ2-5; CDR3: CASSLNGLGHETQYF; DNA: TGTGCCAGCAGTTTGAACGGTCTTGGGCATGAGACCCAGTACTTC
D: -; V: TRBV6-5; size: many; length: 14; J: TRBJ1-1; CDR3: CASSYSRMNTEAFF; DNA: TGTGCCAGCAGTTACTCCAGGATGAACACTGAAGCTTTCTTT
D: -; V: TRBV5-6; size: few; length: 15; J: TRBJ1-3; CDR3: CASRVGYRSGNTIYF; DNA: TGTGCCAGCAGGGTGGGGTATCGCTCTGGAAACACCATATATTTT
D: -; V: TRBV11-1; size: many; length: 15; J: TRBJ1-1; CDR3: CASSKEGGSGTEAFF; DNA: TGTGCCAGCAGCAAGGAGGGCGGGAGCGGGACTGAAGCTTTCTTT
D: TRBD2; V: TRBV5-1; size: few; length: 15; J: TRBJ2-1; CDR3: CASSLLSSGRDEQFF; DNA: TGCGCCAGCAGCCTTCTATCTAGCGGGAGGGATGAGCAGTTCTTC
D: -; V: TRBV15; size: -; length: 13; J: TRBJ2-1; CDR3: CATSRDADNEQFF; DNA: TGTGCCACCAGCAGAGATGCTGACAATGAGCAGTTCTTC
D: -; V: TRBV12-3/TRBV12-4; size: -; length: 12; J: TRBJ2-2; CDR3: CASSLDVNWLFF; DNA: TGTGCCAGCAGCTTAGATGTTAACTGGCTGTTTTTT
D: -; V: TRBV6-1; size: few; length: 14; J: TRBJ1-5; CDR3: CASNSRRSNQPQHF; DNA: TGTGCCAGCAATAGCCGCCGGAGCAATCAGCCCCAGCATTTT
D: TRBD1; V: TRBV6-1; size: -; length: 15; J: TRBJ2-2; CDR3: CASSDYRGLTGELFF; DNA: TGTGCCAGCAGTGATTACAGGGGGCTCACCGGGGAGCTGTTTTTT
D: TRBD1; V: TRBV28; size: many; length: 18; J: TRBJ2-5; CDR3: CASSSRGRTGNRQETQYF; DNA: TGTGCCAGCAGTTCCAGGGGTCGGACAGGCAATCGCCAAGAGACCCAGTACTTC
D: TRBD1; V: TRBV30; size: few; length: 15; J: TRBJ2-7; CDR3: CAWFKPQGFFYEQYF; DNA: TGTGCCTGGTTCAAGCCACAGGGGTTTTTCTACGAGCAGTACTTC
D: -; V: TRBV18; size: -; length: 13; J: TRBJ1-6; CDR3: CASSPSGDSPLHF; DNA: TGTGCCAGCTCACCCTCAGGGGATTCACCCCTCCACTTT
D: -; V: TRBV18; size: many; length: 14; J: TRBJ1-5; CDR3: CASSPMYSNQPQHF; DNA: TGTGCCAGCTCACCAATGTATAGCAATCAGCCCCAGCATTTT
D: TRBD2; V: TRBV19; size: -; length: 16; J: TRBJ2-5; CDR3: CASSGTSGAKSETQYF; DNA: TGTGCCAGTAGTGGGACTAGCGGGGCAAAATCCGAGACCCAGTACTTC
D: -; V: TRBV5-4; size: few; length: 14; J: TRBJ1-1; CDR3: CASTETGRNTEAFF; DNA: TGTGCCAGCACCGAAACAGGGAGGAACACTGAAGCTTTCTTT
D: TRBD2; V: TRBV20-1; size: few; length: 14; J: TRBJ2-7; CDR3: CSKGLSGPNGGQYF; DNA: TGCAGCAAGGGCCTTAGCGGGCCCAACGGGGGGCAGTACTTC
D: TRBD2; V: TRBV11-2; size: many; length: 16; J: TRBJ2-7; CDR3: CASSPMTSGLSREQYF; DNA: TGTGCCAGCAGCCCTATGACTAGCGGGCTTTCTAGAGAGCAGTACTTC
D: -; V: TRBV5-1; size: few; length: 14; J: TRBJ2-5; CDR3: CASSPGSTLETQYF; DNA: TGCGCCAGCAGCCCAGGCAGTACGCTAGAGACCCAGTACTTC
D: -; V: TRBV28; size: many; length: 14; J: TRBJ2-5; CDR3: CASSLPGNQETQYF; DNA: TGTGCCAGCAGTTTACCGGGTAACCAAGAGACCCAGTACTTC
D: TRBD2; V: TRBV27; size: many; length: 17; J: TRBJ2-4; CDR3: CASSSGGRGRAKNIQYF; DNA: TGTGCCAGCAGTTCGGGCGGGAGGGGGCGAGCCAAAAACATTCAGTACTTC
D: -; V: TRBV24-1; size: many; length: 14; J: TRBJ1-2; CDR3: CATSDSGDVDGYTF; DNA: TGTGCCACCAGTGATTCAGGGGACGTGGATGGCTACACCTTC
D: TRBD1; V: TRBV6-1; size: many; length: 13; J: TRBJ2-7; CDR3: CASRGTGAYEQYF; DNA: TGTGCCAGCAGGGGGACAGGGGCATACGAGCAGTACTTC